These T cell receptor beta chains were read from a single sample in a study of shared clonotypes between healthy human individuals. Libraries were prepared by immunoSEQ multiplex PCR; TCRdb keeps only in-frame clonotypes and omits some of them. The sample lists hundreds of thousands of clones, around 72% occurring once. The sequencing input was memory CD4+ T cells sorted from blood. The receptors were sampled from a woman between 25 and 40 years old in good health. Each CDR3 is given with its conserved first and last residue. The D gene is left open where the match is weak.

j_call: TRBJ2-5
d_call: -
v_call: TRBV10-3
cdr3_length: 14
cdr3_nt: TGTGCCATCAGCCCCGGGAGCAGGAAAGAGACCCAGTACTTC
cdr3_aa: CAISPGSRKETQYF

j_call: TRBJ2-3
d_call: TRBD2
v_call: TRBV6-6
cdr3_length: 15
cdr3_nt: TGTGCCAGCAGTTACAGTCTAGCGGGAGGAGATACGCAGTATTTT
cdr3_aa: CASSYSLAGGDTQYF

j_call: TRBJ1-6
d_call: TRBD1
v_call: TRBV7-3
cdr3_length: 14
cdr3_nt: TGTGCCAGCAGCTTCCGGGACAGTAATTCACCCCTCCACTTT
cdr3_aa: CASSFRDSNSPLHF

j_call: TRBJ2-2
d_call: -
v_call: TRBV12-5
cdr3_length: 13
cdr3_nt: TGTGCTAGTGGCATGGACGGTACCGGGGAGCTGTTTTTT
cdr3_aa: CASGMDGTGELFF

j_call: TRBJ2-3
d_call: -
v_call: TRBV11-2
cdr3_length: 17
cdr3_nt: TGTGCCAGCAGCTTAGGAGGCGGGACTTATAGCACAGATACGCAGTATTTT
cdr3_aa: CASSLGGGTYSTDTQYF

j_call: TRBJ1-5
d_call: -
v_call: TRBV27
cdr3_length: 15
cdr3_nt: TGTGCCAGCAGTCCAGGGTGGGGGGGCAATCAGCCCCAGCATTTT
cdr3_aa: CASSPGWGGNQPQHF

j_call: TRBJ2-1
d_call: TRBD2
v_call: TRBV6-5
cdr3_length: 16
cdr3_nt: TGTGCCAGCAGTTCCACGAGGGGACTAAGAATAAATGAGCAGTTCTTC
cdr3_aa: CASSSTRGLRINEQFF

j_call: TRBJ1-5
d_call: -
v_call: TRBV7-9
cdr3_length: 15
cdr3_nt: TGTGCCAGCAGCGGGATGGACAGTAGCAATCAGCCCCAGCATTTT
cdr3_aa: CASSGMDSSNQPQHF

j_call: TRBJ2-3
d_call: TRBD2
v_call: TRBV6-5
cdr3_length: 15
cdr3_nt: TGTGCCACCAAGAGACTAGCGGGAGGCACAGATACGCAGTATTTT
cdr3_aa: CATKRLAGGTDTQYF

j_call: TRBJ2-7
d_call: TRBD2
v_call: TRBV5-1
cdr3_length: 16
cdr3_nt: TGCGCCAGCAGCTCAACCGGGACTAGCGGGAGGTACGAGCAGTACTTC
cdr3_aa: CASSSTGTSGRYEQYF

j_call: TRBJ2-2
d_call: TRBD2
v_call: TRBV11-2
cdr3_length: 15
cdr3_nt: TGTGCCAGCAGCTTAAATACGGGAGGTGCTGGGGAGCTGTTTTTT
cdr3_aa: CASSLNTGGAGELFF

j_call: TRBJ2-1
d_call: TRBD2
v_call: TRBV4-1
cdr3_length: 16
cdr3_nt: TGCGCCAGCAGCCAAGCTGGCGGGAGGGTTCAGAATGAGCAGTTCTTC
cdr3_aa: CASSQAGGRVQNEQFF

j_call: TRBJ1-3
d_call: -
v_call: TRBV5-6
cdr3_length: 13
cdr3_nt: TGTGCCAGCAGCTCAACGGGCAAGCACACCATATATTTT
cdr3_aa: CASSSTGKHTIYF

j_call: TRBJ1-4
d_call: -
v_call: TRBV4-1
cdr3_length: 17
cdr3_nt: TGCGCCAGCAGCCACATTAGTTTTGGGTACACTGGCGAAAAACTGTTTTTT
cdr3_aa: CASSHISFGYTGEKLFF

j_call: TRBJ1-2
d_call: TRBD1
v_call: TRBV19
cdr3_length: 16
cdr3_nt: TGTGCCAGTAGTATTAATGGACAGGGTGCGCGGCATGGCTACACCTTC
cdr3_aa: CASSINGQGARHGYTF

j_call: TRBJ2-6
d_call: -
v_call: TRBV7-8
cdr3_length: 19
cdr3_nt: TGTGCCAGCAGCTTAGAGTCCGCCCAGGGGATTGCTGGGGCCAACGTCCTGACTTTC
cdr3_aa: CASSLESAQGIAGANVLTF

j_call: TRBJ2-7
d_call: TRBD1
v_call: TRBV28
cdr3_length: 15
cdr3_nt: TGTGCCAGCACTTCAGGAGGGCAGGGGGCGCGAGAGCAGTACTTC
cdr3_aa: CASTSGGQGAREQYF